This T cell receptor beta chain was recorded in a study of PD-L1 blockade in urothelial cancer. Study details: Patients with male sex and bladder-origin urothelial cancer accounted for about 85% of the roughly 30 enrolled. Previous chemotherapy exposure amounted to 0 to 3 regimens for patients. Notes on the study in general: Pretreatment clonality of the blood TCR repertoire below the median was predictive of superior survival.

Time point indicated: pretreatment peripheral blood. Turning to this clone: The antigen remains unidentified.

Method: immunoSEQ multiplex PCR; TCRdb's copy keeps in-frame clones and lacks some. The sample lists tens of thousands of clones, 75% to 90% occurring once. Trimming took off 1 base at V and 6 bases at J, with 6 bases between the two ends. The CDR3 sequence is 12 residues long. Germline V gives CDR1 SGHRS, CDR2 YFSETQ. This clonotype was obtained from a man aged 65 to 85 with urothelial cancer. This rearrangement joins TRBV5-1 to TRBJ2-3, with no clear D. The source material was PBMCs, sampled around atezolizumab (anti-PD-L1) treatment. DNA for the CDR3: TGCGCCAGCAGCTTGTCTGGCGATACGCAGTATTTT. Its protein is CASSLSGDTQYF.